A selection of T cell receptor beta chains follows, all from one sample in a study of T cell repertoires in cytomegalovirus infection. These receptors' antigens are unknown. TCRdb called the reads again in MiXCR, with one record for every CDR3 protein. The data contain 75,000 to 100,000 distinct CDR3 sequences, approximately 32% of them singletons. Here the sequenced sample was CD8+ T cells from cultured PBMCs, taken from culture after CMV antigen stimulation. Source of these receptors: a human donor in good health (CMV status not recorded). Some clones in this sample may be carry-over from other donors' samples. CDR3s include the opening cysteine and the closing phenylalanine or tryptophan. A D gene is named only where the DNA matches it firmly. Only some rows state a clone size, as once, few, many or a class for expanded clones.

>.|TRBV4-1|TRBJ2-7|TRBD1|15
TGCGCCAGCAGCCAAGATCAAGGACAGGCCTACGAGCAGTACTTC
CASSQDQGQAYEQYF
>many|TRBV6-1|TRBJ2-1|TRBD2|15
TGTGCCAGCAGCCCGGGGGGGAGCTCCTACAATGAGCAGTTCTTC
CASSPGGSSYNEQFF
>few|TRBV7-6|TRBJ1-1|.|15
TGTGCCAGCAGCGATTATACCACAGGGAACACTGAAGCTTTCTTT
CASSDYTTGNTEAFF
>.|TRBV19|TRBJ2-1|TRBD2|14
TGTGCCAGTAGTCGGCGGGGGGCTTACAATGAGCAGTTCTTC
CASSRRGAYNEQFF
>few|TRBV4-2|TRBJ2-1|TRBD1|18
TGTGCCAGCAGCCAAGATTATAGGGGGCCCAGCTCCTACAATGAGCAGTTCTTC
CASSQDYRGPSSYNEQFF
>few|TRBV7-2|TRBJ1-1|.|14
TGTGCCAGCAGCTTAGGGTGGGGGAGCACTGAAGCTTTCTTT
CASSLGWGSTEAFF
>.|TRBV4-1|TRBJ1-6|TRBD1|16
TGCGCCAGCAGCCAAGAGAGGGGGCTTTATAATTCACCCCTCCACTTT
CASSQERGLYNSPLHF
>many|TRBV7-9|TRBJ2-7|.|14
TGTGCCAGCAGCTTAGATGGGATTACCTACGAGCAGTACTTC
CASSLDGITYEQYF
>.|TRBV19|TRBJ2-1|.|14
TGTGCCAGTAGTATAGATCACGGGTACAATGAGCAGTTCTTC
CASSIDHGYNEQFF
>few|TRBV4-1|TRBJ2-1|TRBD2|17
TGCGCCAGCAGCCAAGAATGGCTAGCGGGGTCCTACAATGAGCAGTTCTTC
CASSQEWLAGSYNEQFF
>once|TRBV5-5|TRBJ2-4|.|12
TGTGCCAGCAGCTTGGTGGAAAACATTCAGTACTTC
CASSLVENIQYF
>.|TRBV19|TRBJ2-7|TRBD2|17
TGTGCCAGTAAGGCCCGAGCTGGTTCGGGGGGTAACTACGAGCAGTACTTC
CASKARAGSGGNYEQYF
>.|TRBV7-6|TRBJ2-7|.|12
TGTGCCAGCAGCTTAGACAGCGACGAGCAGTACTTC
CASSLDSDEQYF
>.|TRBV6-5|TRBJ2-5|.|16
TGTGCCAGCAGTTCCCGGACCGCTCGGGGGCAAGAGACCCAGTACTTC
CASSSRTARGQETQYF
>many|TRBV27|TRBJ2-7|.|12
TGTGCCAGCAGTTTCTCAGGGTACGAGCAGTACTTC
CASSFSGYEQYF